This TCR beta chain emerged from a study of a mutant IDH1 vaccine in newly diagnosed glioma. The wider study: Commencement of vaccination occurred 4-6 weeks following radiotherapy alone, or concurrently with temozolomide cycles. Patients previously underwent radiotherapy, temozolomide, or both, and most underwent both. The sex distribution of treated patients was about 62% male and roughly 40% female, with a mean age of around 43 years.

Clones were sequenced by immunoSEQ multiplex PCR, and TCRdb holds only the in-frame ones, with some missing. The sample lists fewer than 35,000 clones; 90% were seen once. As regards this clone: The antigen is unknown.

The CDR3 is 13 amino acids. V dropped 5 bases and J dropped 5 bases, with 12 bases sitting between them. The germline V gene encodes CDR1 LNHDA and CDR2 SQIVND (reference sequence). Time point given: week 11, during vaccination. Every vaccination contained 300 ug of the mutant IDH1 20-mer peptide and was paired with topical imiquimod. Whole-study findings and limits: A vaccine-induced immune response developed in about 94% of the patients.

The J gene is TRBJ1-1, the V gene TRBV19, with a possible D match to TRBD1 (5 bases). The sample consisted of PBMCs, taken from a glioma patient whose treatment included an IDH1 peptide vaccine. This TCR derives from a young man with glioma. CDR3 residues: CASSEGEGTEAFF. The CDR3 nucleotides are TGTGCCAGTAGTGAAGGGGAAGGGACTGAAGCTTTCTTT.